Here is one T cell receptor beta chain with its context. The J segment lost 7 bases and the V segment lost 5 bases, leaving 4 bases of the junction unmatched. CDR1 and CDR2 from the germline V gene are SQVTM and ANQGSEA. This CDR3 contains 11 residues. This entry comes from a study of blood T cell repertoires in COVID-19. In the original analysis: Reference gene primer amplification gave estimated nucleated cell counts. Profiled with immunoSEQ multiplex PCR; TCRdb holds only in-frame clones, not every one. That table supplies the V and J calls and clone size; D and trimming were determined from the DNA. The data hold around 54,000 clones, with approximately 90% observed a single time.

The sample comprised peripheral blood. The J gene is TRBJ2-7, the V gene TRBV29-1; 8 nucleotides line up with TRBD2. The TCR comes from a woman between 40 and 55 years old with active COVID-19. The CDR3 loop reads CSVRGTREQYF. The DNA of the CDR3 is TGCAGCGTTAGGGGGACTAGGGAGCAGTACTTC.